The source of this T cell receptor beta chain is a study of early T cells in non-severe SARS-CoV-2 infection. Across the whole study: Sequencing used unsorted whole-blood bulk RNA, so chains lack pairing. Whole-study findings and limits: There was a bias toward anti-spike CD8 responses in VDJdb matching, which missed private and CD4 specificities.

CDR3 length equals 16 residues. With regard to this clonotype: Its antigen is still unknown. One end of the junction fails to match germline, which may point to a read error.

TCRdb re-called the 5' RACE reads through MiXCR, storing one row per CDR3 protein. Here the sample spans about 58,000 distinct CDR3 sequences, around an eighth being singletons. Material for sequencing was whole blood. The chain is built from TRBV12-3 or TRBV12-4 and TRBJ2-1; no definite D call. The clonotype comes from an adult who was a healthcare worker with PCR-confirmed SARS-CoV-2 infection or an uninfected control (not recorded which). The CDR3 nucleotides are TGTGCCGGCAGTTTTAACCAGGACCCCACCTACAATGAGCAGTTCTTC. It translates to CAGSFNQDPTYNEQFF.